This entry describes one T cell receptor beta chain. As yet, its antigen is unknown. This entry is derived from a study of cytomegalovirus exposure and HLA in healthy donors. The PCR had 60 Vbeta and 13 Jbeta primers. Here immunoSEQ multiplex PCR was the method, and the copy in TCRdb shows in-frame clones only, minus some. The table has 250,000 to 350,000 clones, roughly two thirds seen once; the top ten hold roughly 2.4%. General study results and limits: Reported performance of the classifier showed diagnosis of cytomegalovirus status with high specificity and sensitivity. Likely technical artifact: a cluster of highly shared sequence variants.

Germline CDR1 LGHNA, CDR2 YNFKEQ. The length of the CDR3 is 15 residues. Germline trimming cut 4 bases from V and 5 bases from J; bases unmatched to any gene: 10. The source material was PBMCs. The rearrangement joins TRBV4-2 to TRBJ2-7; TRBD2 agrees at 8 bases. This TCR derives from a female donor in good health and CMV-seronegative. The CDR3, as DNA: TGTGCCAGCAGCCTCCCAGGACTAGCCGGCGACGAGCAGTACTTC. Its protein is CASSLPGLAGDEQYF.